A single TCR beta chain is shown here with its context. This sample was taken from a study of T cell changes during pregnancy in multiple sclerosis. Assay: immunoSEQ multiplex PCR; the TCRdb copy retains only in-frame clones and omits some. In the table there are just over 30,000 clones, about 91% of which are singletons. The CDR3 is 12 residues long. The V gene lost 8 bases and the J gene lost 4 bases, with 9 bases spanning the gap. The germline CDR1 and CDR2 sequences are LNHNV and YYDKDF (reference sequence). Sample: CD8+ T cells from peripheral blood mononuclear cells, taken in the first trimester of pregnancy. This TCR came from a female donor with multiple sclerosis, enrolled in a pregnancy study. V usage is TRBV15 and J usage is TRBJ1-5, with D uncertain. The CDR3 DNA reads TGTGCCACCGGCCCAGAAAATCAGCCCCAGCATTTT. The encoded protein is CATGPENQPQHF.